This T cell receptor beta chain derives from a study of beta chain features in type 1 diabetes. Whole-study results and caveats: TCRB CDR3 length was moderately but significantly reduced in all four CD4+ subsets of Type 1 diabetes patients.

Only one heparinised blood draw was taken per donor, and its volume averaged about 120 mL. Concerning this clone: As yet, its antigen is unknown.

The sequenced template was cDNA made from the entire isolated RNA. Each sample of naive, central memory or regulatory T cells had, on average, about 3.5 million reads. This table comes from immunoSEQ multiplex PCR, and its TCRdb copy is limited to in-frame clones, with some not included. The sample yields 200,000 to 300,000 clones, roughly 20% seen once. Source material: naive CD4+ T cells from blood. This clonotype was obtained from a middle-aged woman with type 1 diabetes.

The CDR3 reads CASSLLGLAGGANTGELFF. CDR3 in DNA: TGTGCCAGCAGTTTACTAGGACTAGCGGGGGGCGCGAACACCGGGGAGCTGTTTTTT. The rearrangement uses TRBV28 and TRBJ2-2; 14 nucleotides match TRBD2. The V and J ends lost 2 bases and 0 bases, in that order; junction bases with no gene match: 5. The germline V gene encodes CDR1 MDHEN and CDR2 SYDVKM. This CDR3 contains 19 residues.